One and the same sample provided the 2 T cell receptor beta chains below, sequenced in a study of T cells after yellow fever vaccination. One entry per CDR3 protein, called by TCRdb with MiXCR from the 5' RACE reads. The sample contains 550,000 or so distinct CDR3 sequences, 15% to 20% of which appear only once. The source was PBMCs, collected 15 days after the yellow fever booster vaccination. The receptor set was obtained from a man under 40 who received the YFV17D yellow fever vaccine.

This clonotype occurred a few times. The chain uses TRBV3-1 and TRBJ2-4; D gene unclear. Deletions cut 1 base from V and 2 bases from J, with 0 bases between. The CDR3 spans 12 residues. Germline CDR1 reads LGHDT; CDR2 reads YNNKEL (reference sequence). CDR3 nucleotides: TGTGCCAGCAGCCAAGCCAAAAACATTCAGTACTTC. Its protein product is CASSQAKNIQYF.

The sample holds many counts of this clonotype. This chain uses TRBV7-2 with TRBJ2-3, with TRBD2 matching over 7 bases. The CDR3 is made up of 16 amino acids. From germline, CDR1 is SGHTA and CDR2 FQGNSA. Trimming cost V 5 bases and J 0 bases; bases outside gene matches: 8. CDR3 sequence (DNA): TGTGCCAGCAGCACAAGCGGGACCTCTAGCACAGATACGCAGTATTTT. Protein: CASSTSGTSSTDTQYF.